The 8 T cell receptor beta chains below all came from one sample that was sequenced in a study of T cell responses to AZD1222 COVID-19 vaccine. Only in-frame clones appear in the TCRdb table, and some are missing; sequencing was by immunoSEQ multiplex PCR. Here the sample spans 100,000 to 150,000 clones, roughly 91% being singletons. This sample comprised peripheral blood, obtained 28 days after the second AZD1222 dose. The receptor set was obtained from an adult who received the AZD1222 COVID-19 vaccine.

The rearrangement joins TRBV29-1 to TRBJ1-1; D gene unclear. Germline V gene data show CDR1 as SQVTM and CDR2 as ANQGSEA. The V end lost 7 bases, the J end lost 12 bases, and 24 bases lay between the germline ends. The CDR3 sequence is 13 residues long. CDR3 in amino acids: CSAEGPAGERTFF. CDR3 coding DNA: TGCAGCGCAGAGGGCCCTGCCGGGGAAAGAACTTTCTTT.

CDR3 in amino acids: CASSLVKGNIQYF. In DNA, the CDR3 is TGTGCCAGCAGTCTAGTTAAGGGAAACATTCAGTACTTC. The chain employs TRBV6-5 and TRBJ2-4; D uncertain. The germline gives CDR1 MNHEY, CDR2 SVGAGI. The V and J ends lost 5 bases and 6 bases respectively, with 11 bases between them. The CDR3 sequence is 13 residues long.

The chain has TRBV7-3 and TRBJ2-7, with 14 bases that match TRBD2. There are 17 residues in the CDR3. In germline, CDR1 is SGHTA, CDR2 FQGTGA. V shed 3 bases, J shed 6 bases, and the junction held 10 bases outside the gene matches. DNA for the CDR3: TGTGCCAGCAGCTTTAGGACTAGCGGGAGGTTCGTTGGCGAGCAGTACTTC. It specifies CASSFRTSGRFVGEQYF. Together with reference TRBV7-3 and TRBJ2-7, the CDR3 gives the full variable domain: GAGVSQTPSNKVTEKGKYVELRCDPISGHTALYWYRQSLGQGPEFLIYFQGTGAADDSGLPNDRFFAVRPEGSVSTLKIQRTERGDSAVYLCASSFRTSGRFVGEQYFGPGTRLTVT.

Written as DNA, the CDR3 is TGTGCCAGCAGCTTAGACCCCCCGACCAGGAATGAAAAACTGTTTTTT. It translates to CASSLDPPTRNEKLFF. This rearrangement joins TRBV7-2 to TRBJ1-4; no clear D gene. V lost 1 base and J lost 5, with 14 bases in between. CDR3 length: 16 amino acids. Germline V gives CDR1 SGHTA, CDR2 FQGNSA.

This chain joins TRBV27 and TRBJ2-5, with 7 bases identical to TRBD1. V was pared by 5 bases and J by 4 bases, with 4 bases of the junction left unmatched. Germline V gene data show CDR1 as MNHEY and CDR2 as SMNVEV (reference sequence). CDR3 length: 13 amino acids. For the CDR3, the DNA is TGTGCCAGCAGTGCCCCAGGGGGAGAGACCCAGTACTTC. Residues: CASSAPGGETQYF.

The gene calls are TRBV7-2 and TRBJ1-1; D might be TRBD1 (5 bases). Germline CDR1 SGHTA, CDR2 FQGNSA. V was clipped by 4 bases and J by 12 bases, with 21 bases between them. This CDR3 comprises 14 residues. The CDR3 here is CASSSPPGPRGTFF. The CDR3 bases are TGTGCCAGCAGCTCCCCCCCGGGACCCCGAGGAACTTTCTTT.

The chain combines TRBV4-3 with TRBJ2-3; possible D gene TRBD1, 5 bases. The length of the CDR3 is 15 residues. Germline V CDR1 and CDR2: LGHNA, YSLEER. V was pared by 1 base and J by 2 bases, with 10 bases between. DNA for the CDR3: TGCGCCAGCAGCCAAGTCCAGGGATCCACAGATACGCAGTATTTT. It codes for CASSQVQGSTDTQYF.

This chain uses TRBV2 with TRBJ1-4; TRBD1 matches at 9 bases. The germline V gene has CDR1 SNHLY and CDR2 FYNNEI. V dropped 3 bases and J dropped 8; count of bases not matched to a gene: 10. CDR3 length equals 16 residues. CDR3 amino acids: CASSDGGQGRWEKLFF. The CDR3 region has the DNA TGTGCCAGCAGTGACGGAGGACAGGGGCGGTGGGAAAAACTGTTTTTT.